One TCR beta chain is described in this entry. Its specificity is not known. This record comes from a study of cytomegalovirus exposure and HLA in healthy donors. In the PCR, 60 Vbeta and 13 Jbeta primers were used. TCRdb keeps only in-frame clones here, not all; method: immunoSEQ multiplex PCR. This table holds around 160,000 clones, 65% to 80% found once. The V and J ends lost 2 bases and 4 bases, in that order; junction bases with no gene match: 8. This CDR3 has 16 residues. Germline CDR1 is SGHRS and CDR2 is YFSETQ. At sampling all donors were nominally healthy, likely with unrecorded immune exposures. Broader study findings: Immune exposure data for these donors was limited to CMV serostatus. The listing of some 170 TCR beta chains classed them as cytomegalovirus-associated.

The rearrangement links TRBV5-1 to TRBJ2-2, with 7 nucleotides matching TRBD1. The sequence was collected from a man aged 40-49 years in good health and CMV-seropositive. Source material: PBMCs. CDR3 bases: TGCGCCAGCAGCTTATCGACAGGGTGGGGCACCGGGGAGCTGTTTTTT. It is translated as CASSLSTGWGTGELFF. Full variable domain (rest looked up from reference TRBV5-1 and TRBJ2-2): KAGVTQTPRYLIKTRGQQVTLSCSPISGHRSVSWYQQTPGQGLQFLFEYFSETQRNKGNFPGRFSGRQFSNSRSEMNVSTLELGDSALYLCASSLSTGWGTGELFFGEGSRLTVL.